One and the same sample provided the 20 T cell receptor beta chains below, sequenced in a study of beta chain features in type 1 diabetes. Every isolated RNA sample was fully reverse transcribed, so sequencing captured expressed TCRB transcripts. Using immunoSEQ multiplex PCR, the repertoire was profiled, and TCRdb retains in-frame clones only, with some absent. The sample yields about 450,000 clones, about an eighth seen once. The specimen was naive CD4+ T cells from blood. These receptor sequences come from a woman in her late teens or twenties in good health.

In this sample, this clone turned up a few times. The chain joins TRBV15 to TRBJ1-5, with 7 bases lining up with TRBD1. Germline lookup yields CDR1 LNHNV and CDR2 YYDKDF (reference sequence). This CDR3 has 15 amino acids. Trimming took 1 base from V and 4 from J; bases not matched to a gene: 4. The CDR3 loop reads CATSRGGQLNQPQHF. The CDR3 DNA is TGTGCCACCAGCAGAGGGGGACAGCTAAATCAGCCCCAGCATTTT.

This clone was seen only a few times. The V call is TRBV4-1, the J call TRBJ2-5, with 9 bases aligning to TRBD1. Losses at the gene ends were 8 bases for V and 4 bases for J; bases not matched to a gene: 11. This CDR3 spans 15 amino acids. Germline V gives CDR1 MGHRA, CDR2 YSYEKL. In DNA form, the CDR3 reads TGCGCCAGCCAACGCCGGACAGGGGATGGAGAGACCCAGTACTTC. Amino acid sequence: CASQRRTGDGETQYF.

This clone was detected a few times. The J gene is TRBJ1-1, the V gene TRBV7-9; no definite D call. The germline gives CDR1 SEHNR, CDR2 FQNEAQ (reference sequence). With 1 base removed from V and 6 bases from J, the gap between germline ends came to 9 bases. The CDR3 covers 13 residues. The CDR3 protein is CASSLVRVSEAFF. The CDR3, as DNA: TGTGCCAGCAGCTTAGTTCGGGTGTCTGAAGCTTTCTTT.

This clone was observed a handful of times. V usage is TRBV23-1 and J usage is TRBJ2-7; D is perhaps TRBD1 (5 bases). TRBV23-1 has ORF status, its function being uncertain. Trimming removed 2 bases from V and 5 bases from J, with 19 bases in between. The CDR3 consists of 16 residues. CDR3 bases: TGCGCCAGCAGTCAAGAGTCACCAGGGTTGAAAAACGAGCAGTACGTC. Protein product: CASSQESPGLKNEQYV.

The chain employs TRBV11-2 and TRBJ2-5, with TRBD2 matching 16 bases. The CDR3 spans 18 residues. The V segment lost 4 bases and the J segment 2 bases; nucleotides outside the gene matches: 7. Germline V gene data show CDR1 as SGHAT and CDR2 as FQNNGV. CDR3 region: CASSSGLAGGKLQETQYF. In DNA form, the CDR3 reads TGTGCCAGCAGCTCGGGACTAGCGGGAGGGAAACTTCAAGAGACCCAGTACTTC.

This clone was detected only a few times. This rearrangement joins TRBV9 to TRBJ2-1; 16 bases line up with TRBD2. V shed 0 bases, J shed 7 bases, and the junction held 13 bases outside the gene matches. This CDR3 region has 20 residues. Germline V CDR1 and CDR2: SGDLS, YYNGEE. DNA of the CDR3: TGTGCCAGCAGCGTAGGACCCGGGACTAGCGGGGGGGCCCCTGGGAATGAGCAGTTCTTC. It codes for CASSVGPGTSGGAPGNEQFF.

The rearrangement links TRBV7-9 to TRBJ1-1; the D gene is possibly TRBD1 (5 bases). The V gene's germline CDR1 is SEHNR and CDR2 FQNEAQ (reference sequence). The CDR3 runs 14 residues. V was trimmed by 4 bases and J by 0 bases, leaving 9 bases between them. The CDR3 reads CASSSRAMNTEAFF. The CDR3 DNA reads as TGTGCCAGCAGCTCCAGGGCTATGAACACTGAAGCTTTCTTT. The variable domain in full, completed from reference TRBV7-9 and TRBJ1-1, reads DTGVSQNPRHKITKRGQNVTFRCDPISEHNRLYWYRQTLGQGPEFLTYFQNEAQLEKSRLLSDRFSAERPKGSFSTLEIQRTEQGDSAMYLCASSSRAMNTEAFFGQGTRLTVV.

V usage is TRBV30 and J usage is TRBJ1-4; D is uncertain. The V gene's germline CDR1 is GTSNPN and CDR2 SVGIG (reference sequence). V lost 5 bases, J lost 8 bases, and 9 bases lay in between. The CDR3 runs 11 residues. The CDR3 loop reads CAWAAREKLFF. CDR3 bases: TGTGCCTGGGCGGCTAGGGAAAAACTGTTTTTT.

This clone has just a few counts. CDR3 sequence reads: CASNRRGPETQYF. The CDR3 DNA reads as TGTGCCAGCAATAGACGGGGGCCAGAGACCCAGTACTTC. The chain uses TRBV6-6 and TRBJ2-5; either TRBD1 or TRBD2 may fit D (6 bases each). CDR3 length: 13 amino acids. Trimming cost V 7 bases and J 4 bases, with 13 bases left between them. The germline CDR1 and CDR2 sequences are MNHNY and SVGAGI (reference sequence).

The genes are TRBV5-1 and TRBJ2-1, with 8 bases lining up with TRBD1. This CDR3 is built from 14 residues. Losses at the gene ends were 4 bases for V and 6 bases for J; bases not matched to a gene: 6. The germline V gene has CDR1 SGHRS and CDR2 YFSETQ. In DNA, the CDR3 is TGCGCCAGCAGCCAGGGGGCCGCGGGCAATGAGCAGTTCTTC. Amino acids: CASSQGAAGNEQFF.

This clone was counted a few times. The chain combines TRBV5-1 with TRBJ2-5; 8 bases are shared with TRBD1. The CDR3 is 14 residues long. The V gene end was trimmed by 4 bases and the J gene end by 1 base; junction bases not matched to a gene: 3. CDR1 is SGHRS, CDR2 YFSETQ, per germline. As DNA, the CDR3 is TGCGCCAGCAGCACGGGACAGGTCCAAGAGACCCAGTACTTC. It codes for CASSTGQVQETQYF.

CDR3 residues: CASSGTGALDNEQFF. The CDR3 nucleotides are TGCGCCAGCAGCGGGACAGGGGCCCTAGACAATGAGCAGTTCTTC. The rearrangement uses TRBV5-1 and TRBJ2-1, with TRBD1 matching over 10 bases. This CDR3 spans 15 amino acids. Germline CDR1 is SGHRS and CDR2 is YFSETQ. J gave up 5 bases and V 4 bases, and 6 bases lay outside the gene matches. Full variable domain (missing parts from reference TRBV5-1 and TRBJ2-1): KAGVTQTPRYLIKTRGQQVTLSCSPISGHRSVSWYQQTPGQGLQFLFEYFSETQRNKGNFPGRFSGRQFSNSRSEMNVSTLELGDSALYLCASSGTGALDNEQFFGPGTRLTVL.

The rearrangement joins TRBV29-1 to TRBJ2-1, with D hard to call. CDR3 size: 12 residues. Germline assignment: CDR1 SQVTM and CDR2 ANQGSEA. The V gene lost 2 bases and the J gene lost 6 bases, with 8 bases spanning the gap. CDR3 region: CSVEPTPNEQFF. CDR3 sequence (DNA): TGCAGCGTTGAACCGACTCCCAATGAGCAGTTCTTC.

The gene calls are TRBV7-6 and TRBJ2-5; D unclear. Germline V gives CDR1 SGHVS, CDR2 FNYEAQ. V lost 1 base and J 5 bases, leaving 5 bases between the germline ends. This CDR3 has 12 residues. CDR3 in DNA: TGTGCCAGCAGCTTAGAATTTGAGACCCAGTACTTC. This encodes CASSLEFETQYF.

Only a few counts were recorded for this clone. This chain connects TRBV7-2 to TRBJ2-5, with 9 bases aligning to TRBD1. This CDR3 contains 15 residues. In germline, CDR1 is SGHTA, CDR2 FQGNSA. J was trimmed by 5 bases and V by 0 bases; bases with no gene match: 4. CDR3 region: CASSLAGTGYETQYF. CDR3 nucleotides: TGTGCCAGCAGCTTAGCCGGGACAGGGTACGAGACCCAGTACTTC.

This clone was counted a few times. The chain uses TRBV7-2 and TRBJ2-6, with D possibly being TRBD1 (5 bases). Germline V CDR1 and CDR2: SGHTA, FQGNSA. V was shortened by 4 bases and J by 3 bases, with 10 bases between the two germline ends. This CDR3 comprises 15 residues. The CDR3 nucleotides read TGTGCCAGCAGCTCGCAGGGTTTTGGGGCCAACGTCCTGACTTTC. This translates into CASSSQGFGANVLTF.

The chain couples TRBV29-1 to TRBJ1-1; TRBD1 matches 9 bases. The germline V gene has CDR1 SQVTM and CDR2 ANQGSEA. This CDR3 is built from 13 residues. Germline trimming cut 7 bases from V and 3 bases from J; bases unmatched to any gene: 6. CDR3 amino acids: CSDPNRGHTEAFF. DNA for the CDR3: TGCAGCGACCCGAACAGGGGGCACACTGAAGCTTTCTTT.

The chain links TRBV7-7 to TRBJ1-5; D is unresolved. The CDR3 has 13 residues. Trimming left V 1 base short and J 5 bases short, with 6 bases between. Looked up from germline, CDR1 is SSHAT and CDR2 is FNYEAQ (reference sequence). CDR3 DNA: TGTGCCAGCAGCTTAGGACCAGATCAGCCCCAGCATTTT. Its translation is CASSLGPDQPQHF.

This clone has a handful of counts. Because the CDR3's place on the DNA is in doubt, the DNA is left out and the CDR3 is given as listed by TCRdb. This chain connects TRBV21-1 to TRBJ2-4; the tabulated D call, TRBD1, remains unverified against the DNA. TRBV21-1 is listed as a pseudogene. The CDR3 is made up of 15 amino acids, end residues included. CDR3 sequence: CASSKGFGAGTIQYF.

The V gene is TRBV7-3, the J gene TRBJ2-7; 10 positions agree with TRBD2. The germline gives CDR1 SGHTA, CDR2 FQGTGA. CDR3 length: 14 amino acids. With V trimmed by 4 bases and J by 4 bases, 4 bases remained unmatched. The CDR3 sequence: CASSSGTSEYEQYF. The CDR3 DNA follows: TGTGCCAGCAGCTCCGGGACTAGCGAGTACGAGCAGTACTTC. The variable domain in full, completed from reference TRBV7-3 and TRBJ2-7, reads GAGVSQTPSNKVTEKGKYVELRCDPISGHTALYWYRQSLGQGPEFLIYFQGTGAADDSGLPNDRFFAVRPEGSVSTLKIQRTERGDSAVYLCASSSGTSEYEQYFGPGTRLTVT.